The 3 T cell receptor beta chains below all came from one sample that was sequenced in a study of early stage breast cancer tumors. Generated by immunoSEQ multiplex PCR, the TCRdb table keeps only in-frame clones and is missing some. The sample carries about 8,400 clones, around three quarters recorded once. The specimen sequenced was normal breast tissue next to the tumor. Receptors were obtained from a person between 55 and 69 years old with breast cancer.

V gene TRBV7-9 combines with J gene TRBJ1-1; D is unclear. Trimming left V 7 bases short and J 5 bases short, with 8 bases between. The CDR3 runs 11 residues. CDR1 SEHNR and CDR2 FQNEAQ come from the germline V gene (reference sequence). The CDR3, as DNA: TGTGCCAGCACATCGAGGACTGAAGCTTTCTTT. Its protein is CASTSRTEAFF.

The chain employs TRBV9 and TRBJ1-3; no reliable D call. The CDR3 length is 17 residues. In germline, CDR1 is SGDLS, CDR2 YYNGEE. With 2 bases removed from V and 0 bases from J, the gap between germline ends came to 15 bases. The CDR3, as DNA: TGTGCCAGCAGCGTTTCTGGTGTCGGTCTCTCTGGAAACACCATATATTTT. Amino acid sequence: CASSVSGVGLSGNTIYF.

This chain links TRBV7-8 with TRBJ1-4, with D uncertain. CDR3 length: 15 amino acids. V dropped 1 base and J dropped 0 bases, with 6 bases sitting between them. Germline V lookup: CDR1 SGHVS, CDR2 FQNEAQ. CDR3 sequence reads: CASSLEGATNEKLFF. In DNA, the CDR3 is TGTGCCAGCAGCTTAGAGGGCGCAACTAATGAAAAACTGTTTTTT.